This T cell receptor beta chain is drawn from a study of T cells in Graves' hyperthyroidism and ophthalmopathy. TCR beta CDR3 regions were amplified from RNA transcripts. Carried out on the TCR CDR3, a first-round RT-PCR used the HTBI primer set. TCRdb processed the multiplex PCR reads anew with MiXCR; each CDR3 protein has one entry. Of a few hundred thousand distinct CDR3 sequences in the sample, around 20% were seen once. The germline gives CDR1 SGHRS, CDR2 YFSETQ. CDR3 length: 16 residues. V was clipped by 2 bases and J by 5 bases, with 20 bases between them. Sequencing used blood. The TCR sequence derives from a man aged 18 to 29 with Graves' hyperthyroidism. The chain links TRBV5-1 to TRBJ2-7, with D perhaps given as TRBD1 or TRBD2 (6 bases each). In nucleotides, the CDR3 is TGCGCCAGCAGCTTCACGGGGGCAGGTCTCGTTGACGAGCAGTACTTC. As protein: CASSFTGAGLVDEQYF.